These 19 T cell receptor beta chains were all obtained from the same sample, sequenced in a study of blood T cells in healthy people across ages. Through a sample-barcoded 5' primer and a J-beta primer mix, a second PCR was run for roughly 6 to 11 cycles. TCRdb fed the 5' RACE reads into MiXCR, producing one record per CDR3 protein. Among approximately 1.5 million distinct CDR3 sequences, about 31% were seen once, and the ten largest hold roughly 12%. The sample comprised blood. All receptors derive from a woman in her twenties or thirties in good health.

This clonotype was counted ten times or more. The J gene is TRBJ1-1, the V gene TRBV12-3 or TRBV12-4; 9 nucleotides match TRBD1. This CDR3 spans 14 amino acids. Losses at the gene ends were 4 bases for V and 6 bases for J; bases not matched to a gene: 6. The chain's CDR3 is CASSSRQGVAEAFF. The CDR3 nucleotides read TGTGCCAGCAGTTCCCGACAGGGGGTCGCTGAAGCTTTCTTT.

The chain combines TRBV24-1 with TRBJ2-1; 7 bases agree with TRBD2. The germline V gene has CDR1 KGHDR and CDR2 SFDVKD. With 5 bases clipped from V and 1 base from J, the junction kept 4 bases outside the gene matches. CDR3 length: 15 amino acids. The CDR3 region is CATSGVGGSYNEQFF. CDR3 bases: TGTGCCACCAGTGGGGTGGGAGGGTCCTACAATGAGCAGTTCTTC.

Comments on this clonotype: The junction departs from germline at one end; a sequencing error may be responsible. The chain links TRBV6-1 to TRBJ2-1; tentative D call: TRBD1 (6 bases). CDR3 length: 15 amino acids. Germline-derived CDR1 and CDR2 are MNHNS and SASEGT. The CDR3 sequence is CASRIWTDSCNEQFF. In DNA form, the CDR3 reads TGTGCCAGCAGGATCTGGACAGACTCCTGCAATGAGCAGTTCTTC.

V and J are TRBV5-6 and TRBJ2-7; TRBD2 is a possible D gene (5 bases). The CDR3 covers 16 residues. V was cut by 0 bases and J by 2 bases, with 15 bases left in between. Germline CDR1 SGHDT, CDR2 YYEEEE. The CDR3 spells CASSLAGGLPPYEQYF. CDR3 bases: TGTGCCAGCAGCTTGGCGGGCGGACTGCCCCCCTACGAGCAGTACTTC. The variable domain in full, completed from reference TRBV5-6 and TRBJ2-7, reads DAGVTQSPTHLIKTRGQQVTLRCSPKSGHDTVSWYQQALGQGPQFIFQYYEEEERQRGNFPDRFSGHQFPNYSSELNVNALLLGDSALYLCASSLAGGLPPYEQYFGPGTRLTVT.

This clonotype has just a few counts. The V gene is TRBV4-1, the J gene TRBJ2-5; D may be TRBD2 (6 bases). Trimming took off 0 bases at V and 5 bases at J, with 10 bases between the two ends. Germline V gene data show CDR1 as MGHRA and CDR2 as YSYEKL. The CDR3 is 14 amino acids. CDR3: CASSQEGGWETQYF. CDR3 DNA: TGCGCCAGCAGCCAAGAAGGAGGGTGGGAGACCCAGTACTTC.

Concerning this clonotype itself: This may stem from a read error, because a much larger clone lies one nucleotide away. The rearrangement uses TRBV6-6 and TRBJ2-5; unclear D gene. The germline V gene encodes CDR1 MNHNY and CDR2 SVGAGI (reference sequence). Between the trimmed V and J ends, which lost 7 bases and 5 bases, there was a span of 11 bases. This CDR3 has 12 amino acids. CDR3 coding DNA: TGTGCCAGCACCTTCATGGAGGAGACCCAGTACTTC. It yields the protein CASTFMEETQYF.

This chain links TRBV6-1 with TRBJ1-4; D gene unclear. Germline values: CDR1 MNHNS, CDR2 SASEGT. V lost 8 bases, J lost 8 bases, and 21 bases lay in between. The CDR3 contains 15 residues. CDR3 in amino acids: CASHEPGRSMEKLFF. In DNA form, the CDR3 reads TGTGCCAGCCACGAACCAGGCAGGAGTATGGAAAAACTGTTTTTT.

This clonotype turned up a few times. V gene TRBV25-1 combines with J gene TRBJ1-1; D is unresolved. This CDR3 is built from 17 residues. Between the trimmed V and J ends, which lost 1 base and 0 bases, there was a span of 15 bases. Germline V gene data show CDR1 as MGHDK and CDR2 as SYGVNS. The CDR3 nucleotides are TGTGCCAGCAGTGAATCGTCCCGACCCAATTTGAACACTGAAGCTTTCTTT. This gives the protein CASSESSRPNLNTEAFF.

The chain employs TRBV20-1 and TRBJ2-1; D is possibly TRBD2 (6 bases). V was cut by 3 bases and J by 7 bases, with 10 bases left in between. The CDR3 sequence is 12 residues long. Per the germline V gene, CDR1 is DFQATT and CDR2 is SNEGSKA (reference sequence). The CDR3 nucleotides are TGCAGTGCTAGTGGAAGCGGGAATGAGCAGTTCTTC. It translates to CSASGSGNEQFF.

This clonotype was recorded only once. This chain uses TRBV25-1 with TRBJ2-7; D tentatively reads TRBD1 or TRBD2 (5 bases each). This CDR3 comprises 18 residues. The germline CDR1 and CDR2 sequences are MGHDK and SYGVNS. V shed 1 base and J shed 0 bases, with 19 bases lying between them. The CDR3: CASSESRVGPAVSYEQYF. CDR3 in DNA: TGTGCCAGCAGTGAATCAAGGGTGGGGCCAGCGGTCTCCTACGAGCAGTACTTC.

This chain connects TRBV20-1 to TRBJ2-7; no clear D. This CDR3 comprises 14 residues. V lost 3 bases, J lost 0 bases, and 12 bases lay in between. CDR1 is DFQATT and CDR2 is SNEGSKA in the germline V gene (reference sequence). CDR3: CSARGGELSYEQYF. CDR3 in DNA: TGCAGTGCTAGGGGTGGAGAGCTCTCCTACGAGCAGTACTTC.

CDR3 sequence reads: CASSAQIMNTEAFF. DNA for the CDR3: TGTGCCAGCAGCGCACAGATCATGAACACTGAAGCTTTCTTT. This chain links TRBV3-1 with TRBJ1-1, with D uncertain. With 5 bases removed from V and 0 bases from J, the gap between germline ends came to 10 bases. CDR3 length: 14 amino acids. The germline V gene encodes CDR1 LGHDT and CDR2 YNNKEL (reference sequence). Full variable domain (missing parts from reference TRBV3-1 and TRBJ1-1): DTAVSQTPKYLVTQMGNDKSIKCEQNLGHDTMYWYKQDSKKFLKIMFSYNNKELIINETVPNRFSPKSPDKAHLNLHINSLELGDSAVYFCASSAQIMNTEAFFGQGTRLTVV.

This clonotype was recorded a few times. The chain joins TRBV9 to TRBJ2-3; 8 bases fit TRBD2. V trimming: 4 bases; J trimming: 4 bases; junction bases outside the gene matches: 11. This CDR3 region has 16 residues. Germline V CDR1 and CDR2: SGDLS, YYNGEE. The CDR3 loop is CASSPLGAGGADTQYF. The CDR3 DNA sequence: TGTGCCAGCAGCCCGTTGGGTGCGGGAGGTGCAGATACGCAGTATTTT.

The rearrangement uses TRBV9 and TRBJ2-1; the D call may be TRBD1 or TRBD2 (6 bases each). Germline CDR1 SGDLS, CDR2 YYNGEE. The germline V and J ends were trimmed by 0 bases and 4 bases, with 17 bases remaining between them. The CDR3 length is 17 residues. The CDR3: CASSVAPGGNRYNEQFF. The CDR3 region has the DNA TGTGCCAGCAGCGTAGCCCCCGGGGGCAATCGGTACAATGAGCAGTTCTTC.

This clonotype was observed a handful of times. V and J are TRBV29-1 and TRBJ1-1; the match to TRBD1 covers 8 bases. Trimming cost V 7 bases and J 5 bases; bases outside gene matches: 6. Germline assignment: CDR1 SQVTM and CDR2 ANQGSEA. CDR3 size: 12 residues. CDR3 nucleotide sequence: TGCAGCGGGGGACAGGAGAGGACTGAAGCTTTCTTT. Translated: CSGGQERTEAFF.

The V call is TRBV7-6, the J call TRBJ2-1; D remains unclear. V lost 2 bases and J 6 bases, leaving 11 bases between the germline ends. Germline-derived CDR1 and CDR2 are SGHVS and FNYEAQ. The CDR3 loop spans 14 amino acids. In nucleotides, the CDR3 is TGTGCCAGCAGCTTAATAGGAATAGTCAATGAGCAGTTCTTC. It codes for CASSLIGIVNEQFF.

CDR3 region: CSATRTGGFSYEQYF. The CDR3 nucleotides read TGCAGTGCTACCCGGACAGGGGGCTTTTCCTACGAGCAGTACTTC. This rearrangement joins TRBV20-1 to TRBJ2-7; TRBD1 aligns across 11 bases. The J segment lost 1 base and the V segment lost 4 bases, leaving 6 bases of the junction unmatched. In germline, CDR1 is DFQATT, CDR2 SNEGSKA (reference sequence). The CDR3 has 15 amino acids.

This clonotype has only a few counts. This could be a read error, since a much larger clone is one nucleotide away. V usage is TRBV4-1 and J usage is TRBJ2-3; maybe TRBD1 (6 bases). Germline V CDR1 and CDR2: MGHRA, YSYEKL. The V end was cut by 4 bases, the J end by 3 bases, with 11 bases between. CDR3 length: 14 amino acids. In DNA form, the CDR3 reads TGCGCCAGCAGCCCTCAGCAGGGGACAGATACGCAGTATTTT. Translation: CASSPQQGTDTQYF.

This clonotype was seen only a few times. V gene TRBV7-9 combines with J gene TRBJ2-6; D tentatively fits TRBD1 or TRBD2 (5 bases each). CDR1 and CDR2 from the germline V gene are SEHNR and FQNEAQ (reference sequence). The CDR3 contains 19 residues. V was trimmed by 5 bases and J by 2 bases, leaving 22 bases between them. The CDR3: CASSTYRDPRSPGANVLTF. As DNA, the CDR3 is TGTGCCAGCAGCACCTACCGGGACCCACGGTCCCCTGGGGCCAACGTCCTGACTTTC.